The 10 T cell receptor beta chains in this list originate from one sample, sequenced in a study of Graves' ophthalmopathy and Graves' hyperthyroidism. Investigators amplified TCR beta CDR3 regions from RNA transcripts. After a first-round RT-PCR with HTBI primers, a second-round multiplex PCR was run. TCRdb independently ran MiXCR on the multiplex PCR reads; one entry per CDR3 protein. The sample includes hundreds of thousands of distinct CDR3 sequences, about 20% of them seen just once. Sequencing was performed on peripheral blood. These receptors were taken from a young woman with stable Graves' hyperthyroidism. Some clones in this sample may be carry-over from other donors' samples.

This clonotype was found a few times. The V call is TRBV28, the J call TRBJ1-5; TRBD1 might be the D (5 bases). V lost 2 bases and J 10 bases, leaving 15 bases between the germline ends. CDR3 length: 14 amino acids. Germline CDR1 and CDR2: MDHEN and SYDVKM. This CDR3 is CASSLGGGPHPQHF. The DNA of the CDR3 is TGTGCCAGCAGTTTAGGCGGGGGACCTCATCCCCAGCATTTT.

In its sample, this clonotype was seen many times. The rearrangement links TRBV15 to TRBJ1-2; TRBD1 agrees at 8 bases. CDR3 size: 15 residues. CDR1 LNHNV and CDR2 YYDKDF come from the germline V gene (reference sequence). With 4 bases clipped from V and 5 bases from J, the junction kept 9 bases outside the gene matches. This CDR3 reads CATSNGQGGGYGYTF. CDR3 nucleotide sequence: TGTGCCACCAGCAACGGACAGGGCGGGGGTTATGGCTACACCTTC.

The table lists this clonotype with many counts. The chain joins TRBV9 to TRBJ1-2, with D possibly being TRBD1 (5 bases). Trimming shortened V by 4 bases and J by 6 bases, and 13 bases separated the two germline ends. The CDR3 consists of 13 residues. Germline V lookup: CDR1 SGDLS, CDR2 YYNGEE. DNA of the CDR3: TGTGCCAGCAGCCCCGCAGGGTACGATGGCTACACCTTC. Amino acid sequence: CASSPAGYDGYTF.

This clonotype was seen at least ten times. The V gene is TRBV20-1, the J gene TRBJ2-7; D not certain. CDR1 DFQATT and CDR2 SNEGSKA come from the germline V gene (reference sequence). V shed 7 bases and J shed 7 bases, with 11 bases lying between them. The CDR3 runs 10 residues. CDR3 DNA sequence: TGCAGTGGGACGCTTGAAGAGCAGTACTTC. This encodes CSGTLEEQYF.

About this clonotype: A much bigger clone sits one base away, suggesting this may be a read error. The V call is TRBV15, the J call TRBJ2-2; D is ambiguous. With 0 bases removed from V and 6 bases from J, the gap between germline ends came to 2 bases. CDR1 LNHNV and CDR2 YYDKDF come from the germline V gene (reference sequence). The CDR3 extends over 12 amino acids. The CDR3 loop is CATSREAGELFF. The DNA for the CDR3 is TGTGCCACCAGCAGAGAGGCCGGGGAGCTGTTTTTT.

This clonotype was counted many times. The V call is TRBV11-2, the J call TRBJ2-5; 7 nucleotides agree with TRBD1. The CDR3 runs 15 residues. J gave up 5 bases and V 1 base, and 7 bases lay outside the gene matches. Germline V lookup: CDR1 SGHAT, CDR2 FQNNGV. The CDR3 loop reads CASSLATGVGETQYF. For the CDR3, the DNA is TGTGCCAGCAGCTTAGCTACAGGGGTAGGGGAGACCCAGTACTTC.

In this sample, this clonotype turned up many times. V and J are TRBV15 and TRBJ1-2, with D possibly being TRBD1 (6 bases). CDR3 length: 12 amino acids. The V and J ends lost 3 bases and 14 bases respectively, with 16 bases between them. Germline values: CDR1 LNHNV, CDR2 YYDKDF (reference sequence). CDR3 nucleotides: TGTGCCACCAGCAGCACAGGGTTAGGTCGGACCTTC. Amino acids: CATSSTGLGRTF.

The gene calls are TRBV7-2 and TRBJ1-1, with D uncertain. Between the trimmed V and J ends, which lost 6 bases and 1 base, there was a span of 9 bases. This CDR3 is built from 13 residues. Germline-derived CDR1 and CDR2 are SGHTA and FQGNSA. This CDR3 is CASRSEGNTEAFF. CDR3 in DNA: TGTGCCAGCAGGTCTGAGGGGAACACTGAAGCTTTCTTT.

Many counts were recorded for this clonotype. A single base separates this from a much larger clone, so it may be a read error. The rearrangement links TRBV6-7 to TRBJ2-7, with D possibly TRBD1 on 6 matching bases. TRBV6-7 is marked as an open reading frame, function uncertain. Trimming stripped 7 bases from V and 5 bases from J, with 12 bases between. The CDR3 length is 12 residues. CDR3 bases: TGTGCCAGCACCCCACAGGGAAACGAGCAGTACTTC. Protein sequence: CASTPQGNEQYF.

This clonotype was observed at least ten times. The chain is built from TRBV6-1 and TRBJ2-7; 8 bases line up with TRBD1. There are 14 residues in the CDR3. V was clipped by 6 bases and J by 2 bases; unmatched bases: 6. From germline, CDR1 is MNHNS and CDR2 SASEGT. For the CDR3, the DNA is TGTGCCAGCAGGCGGGACAGGTGGACCTACGAGCAGTACTTC. Amino acid sequence: CASRRDRWTYEQYF.